This section outlines one T cell receptor beta chain sequence together with its context. Germline trimming cut 6 bases from V and 0 bases from J; bases unmatched to any gene: 3. Germline assignment: CDR1 MNHEY and CDR2 SVGAGI. The CDR3 totals 14 residues. Per the authors' pipeline: Estimates of nucleated cell counts were drawn from the amplification of reference gene primers. Here immunoSEQ multiplex PCR was the method, and the copy in TCRdb shows in-frame clones only, minus some. The D gene and trimming were derived from the DNA, and the V and J assignments and clone size from that table. Of approximately 150,000 clones in the sample, about nine tenths were seen once. This sample was taken from a study of blood T cell repertoires in COVID-19. Overall study: COVID-19 samples, acute and convalescent, were from the United States, Italy and Spain. T cells, B-cell-depleted T cells, or PBMCs provided the cDNA or gDNA that served as material.

The sequenced material came from peripheral blood. This chain links TRBV6-5 with TRBJ2-7, with 9 positions matching TRBD2. The TCR comes from a woman aged 45-60 years with acute or convalescent COVID-19. The CDR3 bases are TGTGCCAGCAGAGGACTAGCGCACTCCTACGAGCAGTACTTC. This encodes CASRGLAHSYEQYF.